One sample yielded the 20 T cell receptor beta chains listed below, sequenced in a study of T cell responses to AZD1222 COVID-19 vaccine. The data were produced by immunoSEQ multiplex PCR, yet TCRdb's version contains in-frame clones alone and is incomplete. The sample gives 70,000 or so clones, roughly 80% of which show up once; 5.5% to 7% is in the top ten. The sample was peripheral blood, taken 28 days after the second AZD1222 dose. Receptors were obtained from an adult who received the AZD1222 COVID-19 vaccine.

The rearrangement uses TRBV7-9 and TRBJ1-1; D unclear. This CDR3 region has 11 residues. V lost 5 bases to trimming and J lost 11 bases, with 12 bases between them. CDR1 and CDR2 (germline): SEHNR, FQNEAQ (reference sequence). The CDR3 DNA reads as TGTGCCAGCAGCGCCTCCCCCGTGGCTTTCTTT. Its protein is CASSASPVAFF.

V and J are TRBV10-1 and TRBJ1-1; D is uncertain. V shed 0 bases and J shed 0 bases, with 11 bases lying between them. Germline CDR1 reads WNHNN; CDR2 reads SYGVQD (reference sequence). The CDR3 extends over 16 amino acids. The CDR3 sequence is CASSESIPSMNTEAFF. The CDR3 DNA sequence: TGCGCCAGCAGTGAGTCGATTCCTTCTATGAACACTGAAGCTTTCTTT.

The V call is TRBV7-8, the J call TRBJ1-5; D remains ambiguous. Germline V gives CDR1 SGHVS, CDR2 FQNEAQ. Trimming left V 6 bases short and J 4 bases short, with 16 bases between. The CDR3 has 15 residues. The CDR3: CASSRRTPLNQPQHF. Here the CDR3 DNA reads TGTGCCAGCAGTCGTCGGACTCCCTTAAATCAGCCCCAGCATTTT. The full variable domain, rest sourced from reference TRBV7-8 and TRBJ1-5, is GAGVSQSPRYKVAKRGQDVALRCDPISGHVSLFWYQQALGQGPEFLTYFQNEAQLDKSGLPSDRFFAERPEGSVSTLKIQRTQQEDSAVYLCASSRRTPLNQPQHFGDGTRLSIL.

Only a few counts were recorded for this clone. The V gene is TRBV19, the J gene TRBJ2-7; weak D call: TRBD1 (5 bases). V was trimmed by 6 bases and J by 3 bases, leaving 9 bases between them. Germline loops: CDR1 LNHDA, CDR2 SQIVND (reference sequence). This CDR3 region has 12 residues. This chain's CDR3 is CASRTENYEQYF. The CDR3 coding sequence is TGTGCCAGTAGGACAGAGAACTACGAGCAGTACTTC.

The rearrangement links TRBV6-2 or TRBV6-3 to TRBJ2-1; the D is unclear. From germline, CDR1 is MNHEY and CDR2 SVGEGT. This CDR3 is built from 17 residues. Trimming removed 4 bases at V and 1 base at J, with 17 bases between. The CDR3 reads CASSFDTNLESYNEQFF. The CDR3 nucleotides read TGTGCCAGCAGTTTCGATACTAATCTCGAATCCTACAATGAGCAGTTCTTC.

The rearrangement links TRBV10-3 to TRBJ2-4, with no clear D. The V gene lost 3 bases and the J gene lost 0 bases, with 9 bases spanning the gap. Germline values: CDR1 ENHRY, CDR2 SYGVKD. The CDR3 loop spans 15 amino acids. CDR3 amino acids: CAISEGFAAKNIQYF. CDR3 bases: TGTGCCATCAGTGAAGGGTTTGCAGCCAAAAACATTCAGTACTTC.

The rearrangement joins TRBV7-9 to TRBJ1-6, with D possibly TRBD1 on 5 matching bases. V was cut by 2 bases and J by 7 bases, with 9 bases left in between. The CDR3 is made up of 14 amino acids. Germline CDR1 reads SEHNR; CDR2 reads FQNEAQ (reference sequence). CDR3 DNA: TGTGCCAGCAGCTTAAAGGGGCGGAATTCACCCCTCCACTTT. This sequence encodes CASSLKGRNSPLHF.

V gene TRBV4-1 combines with J gene TRBJ1-5; 7 bases map to TRBD1. J lost 0 bases, V lost 4 bases, and 12 bases had no gene match. The CDR3 is 18 amino acids. Germline V gene lookup returns CDR1 MGHRA and CDR2 YSYEKL. The CDR3 region is CASSLSGARGNSNQPQHF. The DNA for the CDR3 is TGCGCCAGCAGCCTTTCCGGGGCCAGGGGGAATAGCAATCAGCCCCAGCATTTT.

This clone qualifies as medium-sized. The rearrangement uses TRBV19 and TRBJ2-1; 8 bases line up with TRBD1. The CDR3 is 16 residues long. The V and J ends lost 2 bases and 9 bases, in that order; junction bases with no gene match: 12. Germline CDR1 is LNHDA and CDR2 is SQIVND (reference sequence). The CDR3 DNA is TGTGCCAGTAGTATACGAGCGACAGGGGTGGTGAGTGAGCAGTTCTTC. The encoded protein is CASSIRATGVVSEQFF.

Here the CDR3 DNA reads TGTGCCAGCAGCCAAAGACAGGGGCGGAATTCACCCCTCCACTTT. Translating gives CASSQRQGRNSPLHF. V is TRBV13 and J is TRBJ1-6, with 8 bases that match TRBD1. Germline V gene data show CDR1 as PRHDT and CDR2 as FYEKMQ (reference sequence). The CDR3 is 15 amino acids. V was pared by 5 bases and J by 7 bases, with 7 bases of the junction left unmatched.

The J gene is TRBJ1-2, the V gene TRBV11-2; D unresolved. The CDR3 runs 14 residues. The germline V gene has CDR1 SGHAT and CDR2 FQNNGV. Trimming stripped 0 bases from V and 4 bases from J, with 9 bases between. The CDR3 is CASSLERLGYGYTF. The CDR3 DNA is TGTGCCAGCAGCTTAGAGAGATTGGGCTATGGCTACACCTTC. Together with reference TRBV11-2 and TRBJ1-2, the CDR3 gives the full variable domain: EAGVAQSPRYKIIEKRQSVAFWCNPISGHATLYWYQQILGQGPKLLIQFQNNGVVDDSQLPKDRFSAERLKGVDSTLKIQPAKLEDSAVYLCASSLERLGYGYTFGSGTRLTVV.

As regards this clone: One end of the junction varies from germline; a read error may be responsible. The rearrangement uses TRBV5-1 and TRBJ2-5; D is uncertain. CDR1 is SGHRS, CDR2 YFSETQ, per germline. The CDR3 spans 14 residues. The CDR3 nucleotides read TGCGCCAGCAGCTTGGCCCGCGCCCAAGAAACCCAGTACTTC. Amino acid sequence: CASSLARAQETQYF.

The CDR3 sequence: CASSKGTPTETQYF. CDR3 nucleotide sequence: TGCGCCAGCAGCAAAGGGACCCCCACTGAGACCCAGTACTTC. The rearrangement joins TRBV5-1 to TRBJ2-5, with D perhaps matching TRBD1 or TRBD2 (5 bases each). Germline CDR1 SGHRS, CDR2 YFSETQ. Deletions cut 4 bases from V and 5 bases from J, with 15 bases between. CDR3 size: 14 residues.

The rearrangement links TRBV27 to TRBJ2-6; the D is unclear. Per the germline V gene, CDR1 is MNHEY and CDR2 is SMNVEV (reference sequence). The CDR3 covers 18 residues. The germline V and J ends were trimmed by 4 bases and 1 base, with 17 bases remaining between them. CDR3 in DNA: TGTGCCAGCAGTTCACCCCAACGACGTAGGTCTGGGGCCAACGTCCTGACTTTC. The encoded protein is CASSSPQRRRSGANVLTF.

For the CDR3, the DNA is TGTGCCAGCAGCCCGGGACTAGCGGGGGGGTTATACAATGAGCAGTTCTTC. Its translation: CASSPGLAGGLYNEQFF. This rearrangement joins TRBV5-6 to TRBJ2-1, with 16 nucleotides matching TRBD2. This CDR3 is built from 17 residues. V shed 4 bases and J 4 bases; nucleotides not matched to a gene: 5. Germline V gene data show CDR1 as SGHDT and CDR2 as YYEEEE. The full variable domain, rest sourced from reference TRBV5-6 and TRBJ2-1, is DAGVTQSPTHLIKTRGQQVTLRCSPKSGHDTVSWYQQALGQGPQFIFQYYEEEERQRGNFPDRFSGHQFPNYSSELNVNALLLGDSALYLCASSPGLAGGLYNEQFFGPGTRLTVL.

The chain uses TRBV5-8 and TRBJ1-4; no clear D gene. V lost 1 base and J lost 5, with 15 bases in between. CDR1 and CDR2 (germline): SGHTS, YDEGEE. The CDR3 contains 16 residues. The CDR3 DNA reads as TGTGCCAGCAGCTTGAGGCAAGGGCGGTTGAATGAAAAACTGTTTTTT. As protein: CASSLRQGRLNEKLFF.

The chain employs TRBV28 and TRBJ1-1; possibly TRBD1 for D (5 bases). Germline CDR1 and CDR2: MDHEN and SYDVKM. CDR3 length: 13 amino acids. Trimming took 6 bases from V and 1 from J, leaving 9 bases between them. The CDR3 protein is CASSRTSNTEAFF. CDR3 DNA: TGTGCCAGCAGCCGGACATCGAACACTGAAGCTTTCTTT. The entire variable domain, with the rest obtained from reference TRBV28 and TRBJ1-1, is as follows: DVKVTQSSRYLVKRTGEKVFLECVQDMDHENMFWYRQDPGLGLRLIYFSYDVKMKEKGDIPEGYSVSREKKERFSLILESASTNQTSMYLCASSRTSNTEAFFGQGTRLTVV.

The rearrangement links TRBV29-1 to TRBJ1-1; the D gene is possibly TRBD1 (6 bases). V lost 6 bases, J lost 2 bases, and 10 bases lay in between. Germline assignment: CDR1 SQVTM and CDR2 ANQGSEA. The CDR3 is 12 amino acids. The CDR3 loop is CSVGQLNTEAFF. CDR3 coding DNA: TGCAGCGTCGGACAGCTTAACACTGAAGCTTTCTTT.

This chain joins TRBV4-1 and TRBJ1-2; D remains ambiguous. CDR1 MGHRA and CDR2 YSYEKL come from the germline V gene. This CDR3 contains 14 residues. Trimming took off 0 bases at V and 1 base at J, with 6 bases between the two ends. The CDR3 DNA reads TGCGCCAGCAGCCAAGAGTCCATTAACTATGGCTACACCTTC. Amino acids: CASSQESINYGYTF.

V usage is TRBV24-1 and J usage is TRBJ2-1, with 10 positions matching TRBD1. Germline CDR1 KGHDR, CDR2 SFDVKD. This CDR3 is 16 amino acids long. Trimming at V came to 3 bases and at J to 8 bases, leaving 9 bases not matched to a gene. The CDR3 here is CATSDPRQGATDEQFF. The CDR3 nucleotides read TGTGCCACCAGTGATCCGAGACAGGGGGCAACTGATGAGCAGTTCTTC.